This T cell receptor (beta chain) appears in the sequencing data of a study of cytomegalovirus exposure and HLA in healthy donors. Researchers ran the PCR with 60 Vbeta and 13 Jbeta primers. Data came from immunoSEQ multiplex PCR; TCRdb stores just in-frame clones and leaves some out. The sample lists about 140,000 clones; around three quarters were seen once. CDR1 and CDR2 from the germline V gene are KGHSH and LQKENI. This CDR3 is 18 amino acids long. V lost 2 bases to trimming and J lost 2 bases, with 21 bases between them. The V call is TRBV18, the J call TRBJ1-1, with D perhaps matching TRBD1 (5 bases). The sequence came from a young man in good health and CMV-seronegative. Sequencing used PBMCs. The CDR3 DNA reads TGTGCCAGCTCACCAACCGGCCAGGGAAGAAGTTTTAACACTGAAGCTTTCTTT. Protein sequence: CASSPTGQGRSFNTEAFF.